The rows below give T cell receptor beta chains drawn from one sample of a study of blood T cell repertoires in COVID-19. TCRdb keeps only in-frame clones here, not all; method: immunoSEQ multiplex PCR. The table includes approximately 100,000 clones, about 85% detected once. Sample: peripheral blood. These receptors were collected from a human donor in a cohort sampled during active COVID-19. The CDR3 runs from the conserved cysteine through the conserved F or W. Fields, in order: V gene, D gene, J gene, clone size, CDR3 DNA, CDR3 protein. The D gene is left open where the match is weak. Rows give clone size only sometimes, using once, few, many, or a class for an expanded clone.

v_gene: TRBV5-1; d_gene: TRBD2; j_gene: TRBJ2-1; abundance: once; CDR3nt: TGCGCCAGCAGCGTCGGGACTAGCGGGGGTATCAATGAGCAGTTCTTC; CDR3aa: CASSVGTSGGINEQFF
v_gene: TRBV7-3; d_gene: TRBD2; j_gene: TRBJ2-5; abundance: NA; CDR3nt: TGTGCCAGCAGCTTAAGTGGACTAGGGGGACTAGCGGGAGGTCAAGAGACCCAGTACTTC; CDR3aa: CASSLSGLGGLAGGQETQYF
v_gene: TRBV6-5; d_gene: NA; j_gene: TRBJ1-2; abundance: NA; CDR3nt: TGTGCCAGCAGACTGGACAGCAACTATGGCTACACCTTC; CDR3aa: CASRLDSNYGYTF
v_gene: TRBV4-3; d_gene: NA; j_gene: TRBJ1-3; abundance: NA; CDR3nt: TGCGCCAGCAGCCAAGATACAGGACAGGGAAACACCATATATTTT; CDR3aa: CASSQDTGQGNTIYF
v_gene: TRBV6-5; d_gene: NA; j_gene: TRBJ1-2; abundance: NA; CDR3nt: TGTGCCAGCAGTCGACGACAGCCATTTAACTATGGCTACACCTTC; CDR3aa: CASSRRQPFNYGYTF
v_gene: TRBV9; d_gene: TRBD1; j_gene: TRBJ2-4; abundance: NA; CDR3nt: TGTGCCAGCAGCCGGGACAGCCAAAACATTCAGTACTTC; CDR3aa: CASSRDSQNIQYF
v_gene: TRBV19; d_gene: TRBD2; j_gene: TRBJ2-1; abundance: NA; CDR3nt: TGTGCCAGTAGTATGACGGGAGGGGGTAATGAGCAGTTCTTC; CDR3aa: CASSMTGGGNEQFF
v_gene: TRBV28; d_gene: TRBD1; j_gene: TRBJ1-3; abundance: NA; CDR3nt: TGTGCCAGCACCACCGGGACAGGGACTGGAAACACCATATATTTT; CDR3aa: CASTTGTGTGNTIYF
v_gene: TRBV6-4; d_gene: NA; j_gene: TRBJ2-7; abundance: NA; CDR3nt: TGTGCCAGCCGAGGAGCTCCTACTCGCTACGAGCAGTACTTC; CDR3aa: CASRGAPTRYEQYF
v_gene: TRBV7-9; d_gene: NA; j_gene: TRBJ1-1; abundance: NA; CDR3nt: TGTGCCAGCAGCCCGACAGGTACGAACACTGAAGCTTTCTTT; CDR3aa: CASSPTGTNTEAFF
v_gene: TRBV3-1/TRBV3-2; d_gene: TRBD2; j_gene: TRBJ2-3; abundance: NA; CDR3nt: TGTGCCAGCAGCCCCTTCGCGGGAGGCAGAGATACGCAGTATTTT; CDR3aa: CASSPFAGGRDTQYF
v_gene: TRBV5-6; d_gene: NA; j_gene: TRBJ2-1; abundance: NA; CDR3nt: TGTGCCAGCAGCTCCGGTCCCTCGAGGGAGCAGTTCTTC; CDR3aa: CASSSGPSREQFF
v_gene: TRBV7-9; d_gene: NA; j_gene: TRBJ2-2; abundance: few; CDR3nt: TGTGCCAGCAGCTCAGGGGTTCGCGGCGGGGAGCTGTTTTTT; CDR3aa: CASSSGVRGGELFF
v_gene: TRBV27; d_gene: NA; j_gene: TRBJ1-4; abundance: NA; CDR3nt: TGTGCCAGCAGTTTAGGACTGAACCCTAATGAAAAACTGTTTTTT; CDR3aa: CASSLGLNPNEKLFF
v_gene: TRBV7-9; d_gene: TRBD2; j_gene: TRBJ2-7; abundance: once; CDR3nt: TGTGCCAGCAGCTACCCCACTAGCGGGACCTACGAGCAGTACTTC; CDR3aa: CASSYPTSGTYEQYF
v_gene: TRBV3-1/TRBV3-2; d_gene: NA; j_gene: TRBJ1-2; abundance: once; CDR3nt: TGTGCCAGCAGCCAAAACAGGGCGTTCTATGGCTACACCTTC; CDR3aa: CASSQNRAFYGYTF
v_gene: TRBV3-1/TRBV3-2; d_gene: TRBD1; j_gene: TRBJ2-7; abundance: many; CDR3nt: TGTGCCAGCAGCCAAGACAGGGGGTACGAGCAGTACTTC; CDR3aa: CASSQDRGYEQYF
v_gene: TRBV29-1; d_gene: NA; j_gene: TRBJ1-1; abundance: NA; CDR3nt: TGCAGCGTTGAAGGGGCGACGAACACTGAAGCTTTCTTT; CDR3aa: CSVEGATNTEAFF
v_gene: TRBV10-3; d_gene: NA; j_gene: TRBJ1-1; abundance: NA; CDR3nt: TGTGCCATCAGTGAGACAGCTAACACTGAAGCTTTCTTT; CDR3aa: CAISETANTEAFF
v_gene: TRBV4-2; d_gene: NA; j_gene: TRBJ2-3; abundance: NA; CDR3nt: TGTGCCAGCAGCCAAATAACTGATACGCAGTATTTT; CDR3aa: CASSQITDTQYF
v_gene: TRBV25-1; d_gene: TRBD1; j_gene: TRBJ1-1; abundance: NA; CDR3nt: TGTGCCAGCCCAAGGGACAGGGAAGTAACTGAAGCTTTCTTT; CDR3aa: CASPRDREVTEAFF
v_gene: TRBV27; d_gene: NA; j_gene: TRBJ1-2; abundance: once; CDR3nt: TGTGCCAGCACTTTCCAGCTGGGCGAAGGCTACACCTTC; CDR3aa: CASTFQLGEGYTF
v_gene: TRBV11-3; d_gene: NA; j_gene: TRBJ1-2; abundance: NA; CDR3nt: TGTGCCAGCAGCTTAGATGAGGGTAGGGTGCACTATGGCTACACCTTC; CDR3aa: CASSLDEGRVHYGYTF
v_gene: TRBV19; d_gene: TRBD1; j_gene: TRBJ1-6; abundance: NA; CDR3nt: TGTGCCAGTAGTGAGGACTCCGGGACAGGGTCTTCACCCCTCCACTTT; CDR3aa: CASSEDSGTGSSPLHF
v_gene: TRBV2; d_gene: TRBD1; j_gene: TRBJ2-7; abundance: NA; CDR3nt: TGTGCCAGCAGGCAACGACAGGGGGCCGCCCTCGAGCAGTACTTC; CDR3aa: CASRQRQGAALEQYF
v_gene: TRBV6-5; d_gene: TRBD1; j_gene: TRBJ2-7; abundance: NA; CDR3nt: TGTGCCAGCAGCTCTACAGGGACAGACACCTACGAGCAGTACTTC; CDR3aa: CASSSTGTDTYEQYF
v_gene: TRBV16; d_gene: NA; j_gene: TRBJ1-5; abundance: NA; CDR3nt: TGTGCCAGCAGCCCGGTTTCGGGGGGCGGATCGAGCAATCAGCCCCAGCATTTT; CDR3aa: CASSPVSGGGSSNQPQHF